This TCR beta chain was captured in a study of T cells in Graves' hyperthyroidism and ophthalmopathy. This clonotype came up many times. Amplified TCR beta CDR3 regions derived from RNA transcripts. Primed by the HTBI set, a first-round RT-PCR was run on the TCR CDR3. Via MiXCR, TCRdb re-called the multiplex PCR reads, giving one row per CDR3 protein. Among around 580,000 distinct CDR3 sequences listed, over 15% were seen once. The CDR3 totals 15 residues. In germline, CDR1 is SGHAT, CDR2 FQNNGV. Trimming left V 3 bases short and J 5 bases short, with 13 bases between. This TCR was sampled from a woman between 18 and 29 years old with Graves' hyperthyroidism. Sequencing was done on a sample of blood. J is TRBJ2-2 and V is TRBV11-2; possible D gene TRBD2, 5 bases. In DNA, the CDR3 is TGTGCCAGCAGCTTTATTCGTGGAGGAACCGGGGAGCTGTTTTTT. Translation gives CASSFIRGGTGELFF.